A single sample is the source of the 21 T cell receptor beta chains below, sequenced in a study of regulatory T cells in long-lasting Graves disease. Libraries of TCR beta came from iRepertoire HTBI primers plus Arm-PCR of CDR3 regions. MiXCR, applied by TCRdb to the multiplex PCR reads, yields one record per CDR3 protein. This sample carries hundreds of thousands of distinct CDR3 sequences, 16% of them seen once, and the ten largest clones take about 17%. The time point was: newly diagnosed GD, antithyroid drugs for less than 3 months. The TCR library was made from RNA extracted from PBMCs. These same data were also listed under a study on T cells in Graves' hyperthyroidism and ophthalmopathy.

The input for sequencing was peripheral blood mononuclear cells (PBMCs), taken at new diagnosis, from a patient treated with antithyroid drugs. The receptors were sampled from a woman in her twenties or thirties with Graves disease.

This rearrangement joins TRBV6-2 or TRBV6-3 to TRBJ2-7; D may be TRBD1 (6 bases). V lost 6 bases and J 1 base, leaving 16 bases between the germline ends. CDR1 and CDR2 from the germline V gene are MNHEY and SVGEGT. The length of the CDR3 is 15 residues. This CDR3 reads CASRRQAEGSYEQYF. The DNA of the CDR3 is TGTGCCAGCAGAAGACAGGCAGAGGGATCCTACGAGCAGTACTTC.

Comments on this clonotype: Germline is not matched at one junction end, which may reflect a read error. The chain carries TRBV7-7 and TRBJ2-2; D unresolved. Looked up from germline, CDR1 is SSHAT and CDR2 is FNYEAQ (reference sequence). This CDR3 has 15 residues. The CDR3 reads CASSLEMGNTGELFF. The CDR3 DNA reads TGTGCTAGCAGCTTAGAGATGGGGAACACCGGGGAGCTGTTTTTT.

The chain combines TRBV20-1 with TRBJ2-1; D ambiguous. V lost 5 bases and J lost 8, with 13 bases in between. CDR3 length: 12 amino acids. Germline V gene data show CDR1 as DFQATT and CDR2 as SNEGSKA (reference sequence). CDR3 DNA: TGCAGTGCTTTTATAAGCGACGATGAGCAGTTCTTC. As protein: CSAFISDDEQFF.

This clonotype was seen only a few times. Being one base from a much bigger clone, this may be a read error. CDR3 sequence: CASRTETRYF. As DNA, the CDR3 is TGTGCCAGCAGGACAGAGACCCGGTACTTC. The gene calls are TRBV2 and TRBJ2-5, with D perhaps TRBD1 (5 bases). Germline assignment: CDR1 SNHLY and CDR2 FYNNEI. The length of the CDR3 is 10 residues.

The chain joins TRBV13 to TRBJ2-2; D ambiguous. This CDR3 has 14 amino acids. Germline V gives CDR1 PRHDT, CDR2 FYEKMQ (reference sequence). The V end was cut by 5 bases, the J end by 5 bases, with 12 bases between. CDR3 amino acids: CASSRAAPTGELFF. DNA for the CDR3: TGTGCCAGCAGCCGGGCGGCACCAACCGGGGAGCTGTTTTTT.

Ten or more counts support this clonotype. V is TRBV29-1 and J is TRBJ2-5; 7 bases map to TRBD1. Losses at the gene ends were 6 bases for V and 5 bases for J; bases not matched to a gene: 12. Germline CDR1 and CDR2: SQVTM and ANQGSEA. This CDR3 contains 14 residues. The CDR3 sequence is CSVMTGWFFETQYF. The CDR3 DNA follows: TGCAGCGTGATGACAGGGTGGTTTTTTGAGACCCAGTACTTC. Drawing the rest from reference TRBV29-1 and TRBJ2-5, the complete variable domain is SAVISQKPSRDICQRGTSLTIQCQVDSQVTMMFWYRQQPGQSLTLIATANQGSEATYESGFVIDKFPISRPNLTFSTLTVSNMSPEDSSIYLCSVMTGWFFETQYFGPGTRLLVL.

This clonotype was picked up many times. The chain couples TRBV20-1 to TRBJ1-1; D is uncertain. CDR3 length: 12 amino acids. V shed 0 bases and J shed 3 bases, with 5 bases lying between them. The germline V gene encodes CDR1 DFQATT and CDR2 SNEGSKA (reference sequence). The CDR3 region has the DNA TGCAGTGCTAGAGATTCTTACACTGAAGCTTTCTTT. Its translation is CSARDSYTEAFF.

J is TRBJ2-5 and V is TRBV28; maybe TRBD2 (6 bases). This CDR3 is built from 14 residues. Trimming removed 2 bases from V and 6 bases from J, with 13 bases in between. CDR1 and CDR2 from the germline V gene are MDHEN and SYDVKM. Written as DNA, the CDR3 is TGTGCCAGCAGTTTAGCTAGCGCCTACCAGACCCAGTACTTC. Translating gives CASSLASAYQTQYF.

DNA of the CDR3: TGCGCCAGCCGACCAGGGGTGGATCAGCCCCAGCATTTT. Translation: CASRPGVDQPQHF. V is TRBV5-1 and J is TRBJ1-5, with D tentatively TRBD1 (6 bases). The CDR3 runs 13 residues. Germline assignment: CDR1 SGHRS and CDR2 YFSETQ. The ends were cut back, 7 bases at V and 5 bases at J, with 13 bases in the middle.

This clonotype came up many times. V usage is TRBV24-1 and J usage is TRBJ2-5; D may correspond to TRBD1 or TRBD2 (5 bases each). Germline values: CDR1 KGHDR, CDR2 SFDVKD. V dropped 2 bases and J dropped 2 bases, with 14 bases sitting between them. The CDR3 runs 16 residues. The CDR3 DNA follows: TGTGCCACCAGTGATTACTTCCGGGACGGACAAGAGACCCAGTACTTC. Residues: CATSDYFRDGQETQYF.

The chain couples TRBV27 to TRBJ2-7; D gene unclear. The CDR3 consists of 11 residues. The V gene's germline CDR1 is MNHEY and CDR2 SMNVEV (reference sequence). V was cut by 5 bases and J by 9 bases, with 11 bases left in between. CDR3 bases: TGTGCCAGCAGTCCTGGTTGGGGGCAGTACTTC. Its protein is CASSPGWGQYF.

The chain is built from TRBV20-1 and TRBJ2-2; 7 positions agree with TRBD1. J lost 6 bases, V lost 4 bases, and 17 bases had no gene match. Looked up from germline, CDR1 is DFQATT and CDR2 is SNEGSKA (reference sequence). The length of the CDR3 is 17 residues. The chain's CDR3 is CSAKPPTRDRRAGELFF. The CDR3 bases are TGCAGTGCTAAACCCCCCACTCGGGACAGACGGGCCGGGGAGCTGTTTTTT.

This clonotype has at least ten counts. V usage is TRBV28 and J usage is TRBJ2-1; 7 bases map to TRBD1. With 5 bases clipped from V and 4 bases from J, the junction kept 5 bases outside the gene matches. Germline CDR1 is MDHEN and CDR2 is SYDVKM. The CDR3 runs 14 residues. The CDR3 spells CASSQGVPYNEQFF. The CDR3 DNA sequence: TGTGCCAGCAGTCAGGGGGTTCCGTACAATGAGCAGTTCTTC.

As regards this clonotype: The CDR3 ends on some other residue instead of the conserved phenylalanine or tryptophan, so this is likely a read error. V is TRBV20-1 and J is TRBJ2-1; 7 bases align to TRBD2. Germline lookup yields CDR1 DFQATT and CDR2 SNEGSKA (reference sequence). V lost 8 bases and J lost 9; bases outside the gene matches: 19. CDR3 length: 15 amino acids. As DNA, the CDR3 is TGCAGTCTTACGGCTAGCGGTAGCCCTGGCAGTGAGCAGTTCTCC. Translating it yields CSLTASGSPGSEQFS.

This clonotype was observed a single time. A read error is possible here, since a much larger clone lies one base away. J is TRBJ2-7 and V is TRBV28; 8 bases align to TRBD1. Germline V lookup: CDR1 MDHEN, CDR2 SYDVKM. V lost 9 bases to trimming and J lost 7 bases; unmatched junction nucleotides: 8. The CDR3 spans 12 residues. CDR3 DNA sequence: TGTGCCAGTCGGACAGGGACGAATGAGCAGTACTTC. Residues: CASRTGTNEQYF.

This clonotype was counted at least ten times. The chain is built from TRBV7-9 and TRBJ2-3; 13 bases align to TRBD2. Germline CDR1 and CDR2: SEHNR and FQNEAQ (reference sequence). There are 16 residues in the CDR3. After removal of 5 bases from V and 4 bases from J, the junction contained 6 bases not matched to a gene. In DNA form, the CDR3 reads TGTGCCAGCAGCCGGGGACTAGCGGGAACCGCAGATACGCAGTATTTT. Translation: CASSRGLAGTADTQYF.

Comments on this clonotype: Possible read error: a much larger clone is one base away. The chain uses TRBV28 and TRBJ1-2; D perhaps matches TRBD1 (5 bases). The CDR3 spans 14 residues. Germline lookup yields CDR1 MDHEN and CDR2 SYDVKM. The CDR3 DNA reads TGTGTCAGCAGCACACCGGGGGATGTGGATGGCTACACCTTC. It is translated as CVSSTPGDVDGYTF.

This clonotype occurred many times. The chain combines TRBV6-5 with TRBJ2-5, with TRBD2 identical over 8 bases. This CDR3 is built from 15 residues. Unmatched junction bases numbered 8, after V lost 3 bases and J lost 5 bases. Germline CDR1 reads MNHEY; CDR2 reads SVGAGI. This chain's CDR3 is CASSYTGGPRETQYF. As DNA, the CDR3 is TGTGCCAGCAGTTATACGGGAGGGCCGCGGGAGACCCAGTACTTC.

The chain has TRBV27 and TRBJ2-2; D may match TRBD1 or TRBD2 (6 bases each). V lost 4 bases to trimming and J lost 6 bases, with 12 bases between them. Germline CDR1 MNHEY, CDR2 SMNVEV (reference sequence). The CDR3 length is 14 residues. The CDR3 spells CASSYWGAAGELFF. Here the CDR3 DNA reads TGTGCCAGCAGTTATTGGGGGGCGGCCGGGGAGCTGTTTTTT.

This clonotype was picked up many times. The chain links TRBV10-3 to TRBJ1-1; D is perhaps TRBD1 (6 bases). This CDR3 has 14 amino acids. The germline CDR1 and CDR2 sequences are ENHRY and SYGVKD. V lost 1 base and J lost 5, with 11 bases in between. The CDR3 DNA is TGTGCCATCAGTGAGTGGGGGGCGCGTACTGAAGCTTTCTTT. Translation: CAISEWGARTEAFF.

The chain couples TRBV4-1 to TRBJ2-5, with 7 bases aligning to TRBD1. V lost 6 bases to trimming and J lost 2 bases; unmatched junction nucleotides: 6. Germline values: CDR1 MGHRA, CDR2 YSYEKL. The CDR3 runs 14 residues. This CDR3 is CASRTPGGQETQYF. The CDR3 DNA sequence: TGCGCCAGCAGGACCCCAGGGGGACAAGAGACCCAGTACTTC.